This T cell receptor beta chain derives from a study of human T cells and chemical hapten exposure. A single record per CDR3 protein comes from TCRdb applying MiXCR to the RACE reads. The top ten clones hold more than 5.5% of a sample with under 450,000 distinct CDR3 sequences, about 6% of them seen once. This clonotype was detected many times. V gave up 8 bases and J gave up 6 bases, with 17 bases separating them. Germline V lookup: CDR1 ENHRY, CDR2 SYGVKD. CDR3 length equals 15 residues. Time point noted: patch test 2, 6 weeks after DPC sensitization. The treatment denotes: therapeutic diphenylcyclopropenone sensitization with weekly scalp DPC.

This clonotype was obtained from a young woman with alopecia areata. Some clones in this sample may be carry-over from other donors' samples. This material consisted of whole blood, taken in connection with sensitization to the hapten diphenylcyclopropenone (DPC). The J gene is TRBJ1-6, the V gene TRBV10-3, with D hard to call. CDR3 nucleotide sequence: TGTGCCATCGCCGATCAAGGACGGGGTAATTCACCCCTCCACTTT. It encodes CAIADQGRGNSPLHF.